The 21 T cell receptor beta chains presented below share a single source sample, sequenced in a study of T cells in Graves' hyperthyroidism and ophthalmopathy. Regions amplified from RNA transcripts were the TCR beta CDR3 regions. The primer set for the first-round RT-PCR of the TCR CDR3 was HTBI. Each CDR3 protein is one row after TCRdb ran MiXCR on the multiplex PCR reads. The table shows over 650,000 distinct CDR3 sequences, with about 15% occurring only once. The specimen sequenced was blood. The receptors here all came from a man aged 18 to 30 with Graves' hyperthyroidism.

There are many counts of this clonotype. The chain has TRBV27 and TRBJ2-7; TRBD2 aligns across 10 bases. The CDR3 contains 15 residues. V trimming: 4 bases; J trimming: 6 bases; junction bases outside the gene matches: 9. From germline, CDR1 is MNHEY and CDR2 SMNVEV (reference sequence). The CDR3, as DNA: TGTGCCAGCAGTTATAGAACTAGCGGGAAGGGCGAGCAGTACTTC. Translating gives CASSYRTSGKGEQYF.

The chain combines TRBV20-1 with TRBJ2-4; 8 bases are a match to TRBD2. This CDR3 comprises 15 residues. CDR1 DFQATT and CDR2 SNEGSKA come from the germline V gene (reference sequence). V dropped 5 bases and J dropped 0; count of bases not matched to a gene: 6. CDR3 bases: TGCAGTGCTGGCACTAGCGGATTAGCCAAAAACATTCAGTACTTC. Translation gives CSAGTSGLAKNIQYF.

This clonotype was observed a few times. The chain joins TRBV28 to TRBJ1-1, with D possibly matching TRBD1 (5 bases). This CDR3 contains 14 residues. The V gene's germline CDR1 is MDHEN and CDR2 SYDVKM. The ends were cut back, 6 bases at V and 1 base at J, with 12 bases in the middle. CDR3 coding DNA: TGTGCCAGCAGCTCCGGGGGGGAGAACACTGAAGCTTTCTTT. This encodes CASSSGGENTEAFF.

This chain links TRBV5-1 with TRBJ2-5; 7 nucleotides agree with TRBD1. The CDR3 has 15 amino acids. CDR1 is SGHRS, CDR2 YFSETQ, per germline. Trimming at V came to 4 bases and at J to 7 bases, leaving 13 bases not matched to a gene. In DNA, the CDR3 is TGCGCCAGCAGCAGAACGGGACAGTCTTGGTTGACCCAGTACTTC. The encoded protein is CASSRTGQSWLTQYF. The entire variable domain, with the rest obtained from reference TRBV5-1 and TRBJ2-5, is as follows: KAGVTQTPRYLIKTRGQQVTLSCSPISGHRSVSWYQQTPGQGLQFLFEYFSETQRNKGNFPGRFSGRQFSNSRSEMNVSTLELGDSALYLCASSRTGQSWLTQYFGPGTRLLVL.

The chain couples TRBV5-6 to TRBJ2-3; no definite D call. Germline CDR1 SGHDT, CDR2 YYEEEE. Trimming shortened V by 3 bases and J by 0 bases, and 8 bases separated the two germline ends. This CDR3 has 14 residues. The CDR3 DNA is TGTGCCAGCAGCTGGGGTACGAGCACAGATACGCAGTATTTT. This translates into CASSWGTSTDTQYF.

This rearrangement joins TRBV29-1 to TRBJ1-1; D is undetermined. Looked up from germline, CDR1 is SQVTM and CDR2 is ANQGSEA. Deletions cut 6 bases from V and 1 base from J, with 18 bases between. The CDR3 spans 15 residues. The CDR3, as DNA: TGCAGCGTCCGGACCCTTTTTACAGAGAACACTGAAGCTTTCTTT. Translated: CSVRTLFTENTEAFF.

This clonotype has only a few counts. The CDR3 is CASSPGGGGAKNIQYF. The CDR3 nucleotides read TGTGCCAGCAGCCCGGGGGGAGGAGGGGCCAAAAACATTCAGTACTTC. The chain is built from TRBV9 and TRBJ2-4; 7 positions agree with TRBD2. Germline CDR1 SGDLS, CDR2 YYNGEE. This CDR3 is built from 16 residues. V dropped 4 bases and J dropped 1; count of bases not matched to a gene: 8.

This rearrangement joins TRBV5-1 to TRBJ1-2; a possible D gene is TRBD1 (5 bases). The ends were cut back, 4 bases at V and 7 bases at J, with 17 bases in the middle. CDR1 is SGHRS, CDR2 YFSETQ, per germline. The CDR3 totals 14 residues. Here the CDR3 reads CASSLDSAYFGYTF. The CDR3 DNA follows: TGCGCCAGCAGCCTCGACAGCGCTTATTTTGGCTACACCTTC.

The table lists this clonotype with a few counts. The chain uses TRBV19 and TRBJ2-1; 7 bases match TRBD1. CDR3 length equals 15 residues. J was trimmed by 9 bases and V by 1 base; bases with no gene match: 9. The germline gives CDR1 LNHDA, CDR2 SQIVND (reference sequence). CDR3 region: CASSIGQGRFVEQFF. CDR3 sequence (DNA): TGTGCCAGTAGTATAGGACAGGGTAGATTTGTTGAGCAGTTCTTC.

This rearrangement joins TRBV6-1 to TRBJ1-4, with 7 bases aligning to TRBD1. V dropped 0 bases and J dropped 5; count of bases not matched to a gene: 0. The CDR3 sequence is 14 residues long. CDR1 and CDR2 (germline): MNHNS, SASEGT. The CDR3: CASSEARGNEKLFF. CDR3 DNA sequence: TGTGCCAGCAGTGAAGCCAGGGGGAATGAAAAACTGTTTTTT.

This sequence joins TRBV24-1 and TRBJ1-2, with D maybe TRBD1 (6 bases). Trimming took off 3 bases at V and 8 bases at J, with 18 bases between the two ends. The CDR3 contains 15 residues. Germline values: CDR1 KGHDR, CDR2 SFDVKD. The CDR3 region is CATSDDTGLGNGYTF. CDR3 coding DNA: TGTGCCACCAGTGATGATACAGGGCTCGGTAACGGCTACACCTTC.

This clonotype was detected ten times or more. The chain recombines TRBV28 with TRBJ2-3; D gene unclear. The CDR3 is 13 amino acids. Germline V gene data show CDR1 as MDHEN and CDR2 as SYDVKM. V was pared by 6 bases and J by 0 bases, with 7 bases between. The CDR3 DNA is TGTGCCAGCAGCCCCGGTAGCACAGATACGCAGTATTTT. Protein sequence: CASSPGSTDTQYF.

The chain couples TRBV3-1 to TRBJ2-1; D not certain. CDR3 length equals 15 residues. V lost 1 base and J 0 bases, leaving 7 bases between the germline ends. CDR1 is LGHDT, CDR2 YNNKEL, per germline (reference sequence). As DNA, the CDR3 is TGTGCCAGCAGCCAAGTTAGGGACTCCTACAATGAGCAGTTCTTC. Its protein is CASSQVRDSYNEQFF.

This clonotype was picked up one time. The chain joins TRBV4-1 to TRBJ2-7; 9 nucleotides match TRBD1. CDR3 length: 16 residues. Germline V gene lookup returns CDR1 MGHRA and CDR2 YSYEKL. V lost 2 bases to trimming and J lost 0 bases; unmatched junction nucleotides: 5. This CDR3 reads CASSQTGGYSSYEQYF. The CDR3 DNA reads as TGCGCCAGCAGCCAAACAGGGGGCTATAGCTCCTACGAGCAGTACTTC.

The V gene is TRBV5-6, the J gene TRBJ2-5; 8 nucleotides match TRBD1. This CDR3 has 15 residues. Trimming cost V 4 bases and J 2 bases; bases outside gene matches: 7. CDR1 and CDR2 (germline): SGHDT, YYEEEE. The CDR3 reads CASSPDGTGQETQYF. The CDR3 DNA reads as TGTGCCAGCAGCCCGGATGGGACAGGACAAGAGACCCAGTACTTC.

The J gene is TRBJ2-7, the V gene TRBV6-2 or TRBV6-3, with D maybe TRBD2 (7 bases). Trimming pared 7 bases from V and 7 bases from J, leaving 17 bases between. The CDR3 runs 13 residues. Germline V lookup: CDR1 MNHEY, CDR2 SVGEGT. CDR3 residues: CASTYGGGREQYF. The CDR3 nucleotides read TGTGCCAGCACCTACGGGGGCGGGAGAGAGCAGTACTTC.

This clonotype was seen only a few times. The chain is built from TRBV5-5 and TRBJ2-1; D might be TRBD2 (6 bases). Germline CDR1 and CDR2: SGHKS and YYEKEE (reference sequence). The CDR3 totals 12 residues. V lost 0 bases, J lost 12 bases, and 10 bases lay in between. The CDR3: CASSLDWGVQFF. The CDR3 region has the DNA TGTGCCAGCAGCTTGGACTGGGGGGTGCAGTTCTTC.

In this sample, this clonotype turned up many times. The chain's CDR3 is CASSLGGGGHHSTDTQYF. In DNA form, the CDR3 reads TGTGCCAGCAGTTTAGGGGGCGGAGGACACCATAGCACAGATACGCAGTATTTT. The chain combines TRBV28 with TRBJ2-3, with D possibly matching TRBD1 (6 bases). Per germline, CDR1 MDHEN and CDR2 SYDVKM. The V end was cut by 2 bases, the J end by 0 bases, with 18 bases between. CDR3 length: 18 residues.

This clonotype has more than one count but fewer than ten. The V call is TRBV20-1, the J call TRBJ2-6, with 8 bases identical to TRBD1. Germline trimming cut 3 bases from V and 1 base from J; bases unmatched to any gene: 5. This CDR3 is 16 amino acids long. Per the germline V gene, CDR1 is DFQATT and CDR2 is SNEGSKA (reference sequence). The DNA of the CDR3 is TGCAGTGCTAGGGGCCAGGGGGCTTCTGGGGCCAACGTCCTGACTTTC. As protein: CSARGQGASGANVLTF.

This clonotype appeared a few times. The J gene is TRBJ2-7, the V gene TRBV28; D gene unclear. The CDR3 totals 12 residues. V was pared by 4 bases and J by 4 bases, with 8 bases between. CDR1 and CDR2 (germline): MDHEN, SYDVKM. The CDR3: CASSYGRYEQYF. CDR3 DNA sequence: TGTGCCAGCAGTTATGGACGTTACGAGCAGTACTTC.

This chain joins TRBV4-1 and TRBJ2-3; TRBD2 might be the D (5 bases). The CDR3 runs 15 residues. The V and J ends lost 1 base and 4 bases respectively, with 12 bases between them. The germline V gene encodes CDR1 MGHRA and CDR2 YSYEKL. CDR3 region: CASSQVERAADTQYF. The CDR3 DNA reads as TGCGCCAGCAGCCAAGTCGAGAGGGCTGCAGATACGCAGTATTTT.